The 27 T cell receptor beta chains below come from one sample, sequenced in a study of cytomegalovirus exposure and HLA in healthy donors. Primers included in the PCR were 60 Vbeta and 13 Jbeta primers. The table came from immunoSEQ multiplex PCR; TCRdb's copy has only in-frame clones and leaves some out. Of about 180,000 clones in the sample, 65% to 90% were seen once. Sequenced material: PBMCs. The receptors shown here come from a girl aged 2 to 10 in good health and CMV-seropositive.

The chain uses TRBV30 and TRBJ1-2; a possible D gene is TRBD1 (6 bases). V shed 2 bases and J shed 3 bases, with 7 bases lying between them. CDR3 size: 12 residues. CDR1 and CDR2 from the germline V gene are GTSNPN and SVGIG (reference sequence). The CDR3 sequence: CAWSQGHYGYTF. The CDR3 DNA reads as TGTGCCTGGAGTCAGGGGCACTATGGCTACACCTTC.

The rearrangement uses TRBV5-1 and TRBJ1-4; 11 positions agree with TRBD1. Unmatched junction bases numbered 6, after V lost 4 bases and J lost 10 bases. Germline assignment: CDR1 SGHRS and CDR2 YFSETQ. The CDR3 covers 14 residues. As DNA, the CDR3 is TGCGCCAGCAGCGCAGGAGGGACAGGGGGAAAACTGTTTTTT. Its protein is CASSAGGTGGKLFF.

This clone has only a few counts. The chain joins TRBV5-1 to TRBJ2-7; possible D gene TRBD2, 6 bases. Trimming took off 4 bases at V and 2 bases at J, with 16 bases between the two ends. The V gene's germline CDR1 is SGHRS and CDR2 YFSETQ. The CDR3 contains 15 residues. The CDR3 reads CASSPSGQATYEQYF. As DNA, the CDR3 is TGCGCCAGCAGCCCCAGCGGGCAGGCGACCTACGAGCAGTACTTC.

This CDR3 reads CASSLEPGRGGYSNQPQHF. The CDR3 DNA follows: TGTGCCAGCAGCTTAGAACCGGGACGGGGGGGTTACAGCAATCAGCCCCAGCATTTT. V usage is TRBV13 and J usage is TRBJ1-5, with a possible D match to TRBD1 (5 bases). V shed 1 base and J shed 1 base, with 20 bases lying between them. The germline gives CDR1 PRHDT, CDR2 FYEKMQ (reference sequence). This CDR3 is 19 amino acids long.

The gene calls are TRBV19 and TRBJ1-3, with D uncertain. Trimming took 0 bases from V and 0 from J, leaving 18 bases between them. Germline V gene data show CDR1 as LNHDA and CDR2 as SQIVND (reference sequence). The CDR3 is 19 amino acids. DNA of the CDR3: TGTGCCAGTAGTATAGAGAAACAAGCGAGCCTCTACTCTGGAAACACCATATATTTT. Translation gives CASSIEKQASLYSGNTIYF.

The chain employs TRBV6-1 and TRBJ2-7; TRBD1 aligns across 9 bases. The CDR3 consists of 14 residues. J was trimmed by 0 bases and V by 8 bases; bases with no gene match: 5. Germline assignment: CDR1 MNHNS and CDR2 SASEGT. The CDR3 DNA sequence: TGTGCCAGCTTGCGGGACAGGGTCTCCTACGAGCAGTACTTC. Amino acid sequence: CASLRDRVSYEQYF.

This clone was observed a single time. Within the sample, other DNA sequences also encode this same CDR3. The CDR3 nucleotides are TGCAGTGCTAGAGATCGAGCTGAAGCTTTCTTT. Protein sequence: CSARDRAEAFF. This chain uses TRBV20-1 with TRBJ1-1; no clear D gene. The CDR3 consists of 11 residues. Trimming left V 0 bases short and J 6 bases short, with 5 bases between. CDR1 and CDR2 from the germline V gene are DFQATT and SNEGSKA (reference sequence).

The chain has TRBV25-1 and TRBJ1-4, with a possible D match to TRBD1 (6 bases). The germline CDR1 and CDR2 sequences are MGHDK and SYGVNS. The CDR3 is 16 residues long. Trimming shortened V by 7 bases and J by 5 bases, and 20 bases separated the two germline ends. The CDR3 here is CASTPSRGGSNEKLFF. The CDR3 DNA reads TGTGCCAGCACCCCATCGAGGGGGGGCTCAAATGAAAAACTGTTTTTT.

The gene calls are TRBV10-3 and TRBJ1-2; 9 nucleotides agree with TRBD1. Germline CDR1 is ENHRY and CDR2 is SYGVKD. J gave up 3 bases and V 4 bases, and 6 bases lay outside the gene matches. The CDR3 has 15 amino acids. CDR3: CAISVKQGADYGYTF. CDR3 nucleotide sequence: TGTGCCATCAGTGTAAAACAGGGGGCCGACTATGGCTACACCTTC.

V usage is TRBV29-1 and J usage is TRBJ1-5; 7 bases map to TRBD1. The CDR3 loop spans 14 amino acids. CDR1 and CDR2 (germline): SQVTM, ANQGSEA. V lost 6 bases, J lost 7 bases, and 12 bases stayed unmatched. CDR3 sequence reads: CSVTIQGSGQPQHF. CDR3 in DNA: TGCAGCGTCACCATACAGGGGTCGGGACAGCCCCAGCATTTT.

The sample holds one count of this clone. V is TRBV18 and J is TRBJ1-2; perhaps TRBD1 as D (6 bases). CDR3 length: 14 amino acids. The germline V gene has CDR1 KGHSH and CDR2 LQKENI. V was cut by 6 bases and J by 2 bases, with 13 bases left in between. The CDR3 sequence is CASSTGGGNYGYTF. CDR3 bases: TGTGCCAGCTCGACGGGGGGCGGAAACTATGGCTACACCTTC.

The chain recombines TRBV5-1 with TRBJ1-2; TRBD1 agrees at 7 bases. The length of the CDR3 is 15 residues. Germline CDR1 SGHRS, CDR2 YFSETQ. Unmatched junction bases numbered 6, after V lost 3 bases and J lost 1 base. CDR3 coding DNA: TGCGCCAGCAGCTGGAGACAGGGAGATAACTATGGCTACACCTTC. Its protein product is CASSWRQGDNYGYTF.

J is TRBJ1-5 and V is TRBV19; D unclear. V lost 11 bases to trimming and J lost 0 bases, with 17 bases between them. The germline V gene has CDR1 LNHDA and CDR2 SQIVND (reference sequence). CDR3 size: 15 residues. The CDR3 region is CAGGPRPYSNQPQHF. The DNA for the CDR3 is TGTGCCGGCGGGCCGCGTCCCTATAGCAATCAGCCCCAGCATTTT.

The rearrangement links TRBV9 to TRBJ1-1, with D maybe TRBD1 (6 bases). V dropped 3 bases and J dropped 0 bases, with 12 bases sitting between them. This CDR3 has 15 residues. Per the germline V gene, CDR1 is SGDLS and CDR2 is YYNGEE. The CDR3 coding sequence is TGTGCCAGCAGCGCCCCACAGGGTTTGAACACTGAAGCTTTCTTT. Protein sequence: CASSAPQGLNTEAFF.

The chain joins TRBV5-6 to TRBJ2-5, with a weak D call TRBD2 (5 bases). There are 13 residues in the CDR3. Per germline, CDR1 SGHDT and CDR2 YYEEEE. V was clipped by 3 bases and J by 3 bases, with 9 bases between them. CDR3: CASSYPGEETQYF. Here the CDR3 DNA reads TGTGCCAGCAGCTACCCCGGGGAAGAGACCCAGTACTTC. Based on the CDR3 plus reference TRBV5-6 and TRBJ2-5, the full variable domain is DAGVTQSPTHLIKTRGQQVTLRCSPKSGHDTVSWYQQALGQGPQFIFQYYEEEERQRGNFPDRFSGHQFPNYSSELNVNALLLGDSALYLCASSYPGEETQYFGPGTRLLVL.

In DNA, the CDR3 is TGTGCCAGCAGCCTATCCGGGACAGGGGGTTGCGAGCAGTACTTC. Its translation: CASSLSGTGGCEQYF. The chain couples TRBV6-6 to TRBJ2-7; 11 nucleotides line up with TRBD1. In germline, CDR1 is MNHNY, CDR2 SVGAGI (reference sequence). The CDR3 spans 15 residues. Trimming removed 6 bases from V and 6 bases from J; junction bases left unmatched: 10.

The chain's CDR3 is CATNSLVQREGGNEQFF. The CDR3 nucleotides are TGTGCCACCAACAGTTTAGTCCAGCGGGAGGGGGGCAATGAGCAGTTCTTC. The chain has TRBV28 and TRBJ2-1, with 10 nucleotides matching TRBD2. Trimming removed 10 bases from V and 6 bases from J; junction bases left unmatched: 18. In germline, CDR1 is MDHEN, CDR2 SYDVKM. CDR3 length: 17 amino acids.

CDR3 region: CASSFRSGGTYEQYF. DNA of the CDR3: TGTGCCAGCAGCTTTAGGAGCGGGGGGACCTACGAGCAGTACTTC. This chain joins TRBV7-2 and TRBJ2-7; 9 positions match TRBD2. J lost 2 bases, V lost 3 bases, and 5 bases had no gene match. Germline CDR1 SGHTA, CDR2 FQGNSA. The CDR3 runs 15 residues.

The chain combines TRBV5-1 with TRBJ2-3, with TRBD1 matching over 10 bases. Germline CDR1 is SGHRS and CDR2 is YFSETQ. The CDR3 consists of 15 residues. V trimming: 3 bases; J trimming: 1 base; junction bases outside the gene matches: 2. The CDR3 protein is CASSSGTGGTDTQYF. The CDR3 coding sequence is TGCGCCAGCAGCTCCGGGACAGGGGGCACAGATACGCAGTATTTT.

This clone has more than one count but fewer than ten. The chain joins TRBV5-1 to TRBJ1-1; possible D gene TRBD1, 5 bases. Germline V CDR1 and CDR2: SGHRS, YFSETQ. V shed 0 bases and J shed 3 bases, with 12 bases lying between them. This CDR3 comprises 15 residues. The CDR3 protein is CASSLDHRGYTEAFF. The CDR3 DNA follows: TGCGCCAGCAGCTTGGATCACCGGGGGTACACTGAAGCTTTCTTT. The complete variable domain, with remaining parts taken from reference TRBV5-1 and TRBJ1-1, reads KAGVTQTPRYLIKTRGQQVTLSCSPISGHRSVSWYQQTPGQGLQFLFEYFSETQRNKGNFPGRFSGRQFSNSRSEMNVSTLELGDSALYLCASSLDHRGYTEAFFGQGTRLTVV.

J is TRBJ2-2 and V is TRBV5-4; 16 bases align to TRBD2. The CDR3 has 16 residues. Germline CDR1 reads SGHNT; CDR2 reads YYREEE (reference sequence). The trim removed 4 bases at V and 7 bases at J, leaving 4 bases unmatched. The CDR3 here is CASSGTSGRALGELFF. In DNA, the CDR3 is TGTGCCAGCAGCGGGACTAGCGGGAGGGCCCTCGGGGAGCTGTTTTTT.

The CDR3 region is CASSDNIAVTDQPQHF. DNA of the CDR3: TGTGCCAGCAGTGATAATATAGCCGTGACAGATCAGCCCCAGCATTTT. The rearrangement links TRBV2 to TRBJ1-5, with TRBD1 as a possible D gene (5 bases). The CDR3 is made up of 16 amino acids. Per germline, CDR1 SNHLY and CDR2 FYNNEI. Trimming cost V 3 bases and J 5 bases, with 17 bases left between them.

The rearrangement joins TRBV6-5 to TRBJ2-5; 7 positions match TRBD1. The J call may not be correct, given that the DNA end is closer to TRBJ2-7. There are 14 residues in the CDR3. CDR1 and CDR2 (germline): MNHEY, SVGAGI. The CDR3 sequence is CASTAPGQPYEQYF. As DNA, the CDR3 is TGTGCCAGCACCGCGCCGGGACAGCCCTACGAGCAGTACTTC.

The chain joins TRBV30 to TRBJ1-2; D ambiguous. With 6 bases removed from V and 2 bases from J, the gap between germline ends came to 10 bases. Per the germline V gene, CDR1 is GTSNPN and CDR2 is SVGIG (reference sequence). This CDR3 is built from 12 residues. Here the CDR3 DNA reads TGTGCCTGTTACGGTTTCAACTATGGCTACACCTTC. Translated, it gives CACYGFNYGYTF.

The rearrangement links TRBV6-6 to TRBJ2-3; 9 bases line up with TRBD1. Germline V gene data show CDR1 as MNHNY and CDR2 as SVGAGI (reference sequence). The CDR3 length is 16 residues. With V trimmed by 7 bases and J by 4 bases, 12 bases remained unmatched. CDR3: CASTSLGQGWADTQYF. CDR3 nucleotide sequence: TGTGCCAGCACCTCACTAGGACAGGGGTGGGCAGATACGCAGTATTTT.

The chain employs TRBV7-9 and TRBJ2-5; possibly TRBD1 for D (6 bases). Germline values: CDR1 SEHNR, CDR2 FQNEAQ (reference sequence). This CDR3 is 16 amino acids long. V was cut by 4 bases and J by 7 bases, with 22 bases left in between. CDR3 nucleotides: TGTGCCAGCAGCTCCTCGGGCAGGGGTCGTTATAGGACCCAGTACTTC. Encoded protein: CASSSSGRGRYRTQYF.

In this sample, this clone turned up once. The gene calls are TRBV11-2 and TRBJ2-3; 8 bases map to TRBD1. V was pared by 5 bases and J by 6 bases, with 10 bases of the junction left unmatched. This CDR3 has 15 amino acids. Germline CDR1 reads SGHAT; CDR2 reads FQNNGV. The CDR3 loop is CASSRTGRKDDTQYF. The CDR3 DNA reads as TGTGCCAGCAGCCGGACAGGGCGAAAGGACGATACGCAGTATTTT.